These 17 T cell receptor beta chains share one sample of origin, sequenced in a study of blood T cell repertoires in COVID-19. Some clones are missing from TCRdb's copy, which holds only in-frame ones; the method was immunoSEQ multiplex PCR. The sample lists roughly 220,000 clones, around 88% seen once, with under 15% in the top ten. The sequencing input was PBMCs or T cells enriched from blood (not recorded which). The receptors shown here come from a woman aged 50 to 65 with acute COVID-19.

CDR3 amino acids: CATRGGTGNTIYF. The CDR3 nucleotides read TGTGCCACCCGGGGGGGGACTGGAAACACCATATATTTT. V usage is TRBV7-2 and J usage is TRBJ1-3; D might be TRBD1 (5 bases). The CDR3 consists of 13 residues. The germline gives CDR1 SGHTA, CDR2 FQGNSA. V lost 10 bases to trimming and J lost 2 bases, with 12 bases between them.

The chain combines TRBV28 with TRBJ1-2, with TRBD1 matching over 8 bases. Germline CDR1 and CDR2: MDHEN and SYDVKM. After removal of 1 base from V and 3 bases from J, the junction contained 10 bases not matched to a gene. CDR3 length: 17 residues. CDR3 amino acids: CASSLYGRGLSDYGYTF. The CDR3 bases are TGTGCCAGCAGTTTATACGGCAGGGGGCTTTCGGACTATGGCTACACCTTC.

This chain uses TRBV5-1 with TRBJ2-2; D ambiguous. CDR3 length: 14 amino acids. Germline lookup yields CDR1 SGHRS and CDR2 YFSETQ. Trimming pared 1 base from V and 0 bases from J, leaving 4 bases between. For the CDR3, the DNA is TGCGCCAGCAGCTTGTCGGCGAACACCGGGGAGCTGTTTTTT. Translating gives CASSLSANTGELFF.

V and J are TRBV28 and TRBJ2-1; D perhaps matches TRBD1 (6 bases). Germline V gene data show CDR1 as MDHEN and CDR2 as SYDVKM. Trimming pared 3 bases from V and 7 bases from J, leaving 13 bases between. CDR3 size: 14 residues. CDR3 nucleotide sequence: TGTGCCAGCAGTTTCCCGACAGGCCGTAATGAGCAGTTCTTC. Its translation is CASSFPTGRNEQFF.

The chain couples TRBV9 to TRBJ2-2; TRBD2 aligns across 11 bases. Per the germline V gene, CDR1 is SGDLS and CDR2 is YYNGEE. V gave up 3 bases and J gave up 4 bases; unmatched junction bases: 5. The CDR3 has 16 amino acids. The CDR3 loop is CASSATSGSITGELFF. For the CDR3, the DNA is TGTGCCAGCAGCGCCACTAGCGGGAGTATCACCGGGGAGCTGTTTTTT.

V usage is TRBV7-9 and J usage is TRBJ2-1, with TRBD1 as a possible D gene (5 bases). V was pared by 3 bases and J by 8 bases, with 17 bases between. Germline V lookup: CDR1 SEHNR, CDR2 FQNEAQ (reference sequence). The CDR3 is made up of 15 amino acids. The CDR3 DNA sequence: TGTGCCAGCAGCTTGGCAGGGTCCCTCGATTATGAGCAGTTCTTC. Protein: CASSLAGSLDYEQFF.

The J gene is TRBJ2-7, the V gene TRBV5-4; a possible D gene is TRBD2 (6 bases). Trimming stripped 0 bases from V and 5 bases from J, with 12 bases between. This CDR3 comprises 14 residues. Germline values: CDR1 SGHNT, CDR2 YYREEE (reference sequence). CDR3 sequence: CASSLVGGINEQYF. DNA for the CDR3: TGTGCCAGCAGCTTGGTGGGGGGAATAAACGAGCAGTACTTC.

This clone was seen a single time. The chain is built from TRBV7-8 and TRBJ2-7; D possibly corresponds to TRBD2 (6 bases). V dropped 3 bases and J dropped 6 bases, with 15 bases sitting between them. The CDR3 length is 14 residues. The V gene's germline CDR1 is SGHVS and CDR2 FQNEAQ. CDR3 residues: CASSFAGSVGEQYF. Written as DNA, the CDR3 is TGTGCCAGCAGCTTTGCGGGGAGCGTGGGCGAGCAGTACTTC.

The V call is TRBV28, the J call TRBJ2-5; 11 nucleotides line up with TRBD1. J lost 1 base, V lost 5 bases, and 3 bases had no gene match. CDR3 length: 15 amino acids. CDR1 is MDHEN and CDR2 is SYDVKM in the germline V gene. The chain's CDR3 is CASSIGTGGQETQYF. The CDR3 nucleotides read TGTGCCAGCAGTATCGGGACAGGGGGCCAAGAGACCCAGTACTTC.

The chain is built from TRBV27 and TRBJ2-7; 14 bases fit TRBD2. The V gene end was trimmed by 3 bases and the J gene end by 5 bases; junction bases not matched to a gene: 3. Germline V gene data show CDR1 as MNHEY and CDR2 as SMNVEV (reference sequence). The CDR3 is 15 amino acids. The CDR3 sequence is CASSFQGLAGDEQYF. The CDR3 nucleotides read TGTGCCAGCAGTTTCCAGGGACTAGCGGGAGACGAGCAGTACTTC.

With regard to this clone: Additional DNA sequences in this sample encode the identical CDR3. The CDR3: CASSPQQGNTEAFF. CDR3 in DNA: TGTGCCAGCTCACCACAACAGGGTAACACTGAAGCTTTCTTT. This chain joins TRBV18 and TRBJ1-1; a weak D match, TRBD1 (6 bases). V was cut by 1 base and J by 2 bases, with 8 bases left in between. Germline V CDR1 and CDR2: KGHSH, LQKENI. The CDR3 consists of 14 residues.

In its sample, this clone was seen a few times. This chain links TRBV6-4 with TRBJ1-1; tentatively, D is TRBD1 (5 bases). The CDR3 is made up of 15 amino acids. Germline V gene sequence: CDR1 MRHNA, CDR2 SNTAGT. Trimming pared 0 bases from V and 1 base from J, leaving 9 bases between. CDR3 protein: CASSDSGRSNTEAFF. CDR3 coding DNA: TGTGCCAGCAGTGACTCGGGGCGATCGAACACTGAAGCTTTCTTT.

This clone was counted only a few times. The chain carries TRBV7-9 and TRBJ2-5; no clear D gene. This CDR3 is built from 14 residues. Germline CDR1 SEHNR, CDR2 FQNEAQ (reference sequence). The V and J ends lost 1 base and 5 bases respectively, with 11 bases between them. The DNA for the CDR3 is TGTGCCAGCAGCTTAGTGTATGGCATGGAGACCCAGTACTTC. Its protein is CASSLVYGMETQYF.

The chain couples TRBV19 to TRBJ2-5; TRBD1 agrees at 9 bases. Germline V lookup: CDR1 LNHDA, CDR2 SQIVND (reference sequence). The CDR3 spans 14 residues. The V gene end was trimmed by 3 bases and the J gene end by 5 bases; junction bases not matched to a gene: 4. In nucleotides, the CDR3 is TGTGCCAGTAGTATTAACAGGGGGCTCGAGACCCAGTACTTC. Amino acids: CASSINRGLETQYF. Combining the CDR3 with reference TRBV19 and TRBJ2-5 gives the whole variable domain DGGITQSPKYLFRKEGQNVTLSCEQNLNHDAMYWYRQDPGQGLRLIYYSQIVNDFQKGDIAEGYSVSREKKESFPLTVTSAQKNPTAFYLCASSINRGLETQYFGPGTRLLVL.

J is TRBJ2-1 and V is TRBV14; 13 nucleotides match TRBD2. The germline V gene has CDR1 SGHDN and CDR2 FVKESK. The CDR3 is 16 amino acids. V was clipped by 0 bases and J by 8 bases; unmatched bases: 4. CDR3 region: CASSQDELAGGDEQFF. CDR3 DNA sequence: TGTGCCAGCAGCCAAGATGAACTAGCGGGAGGGGATGAGCAGTTCTTC.

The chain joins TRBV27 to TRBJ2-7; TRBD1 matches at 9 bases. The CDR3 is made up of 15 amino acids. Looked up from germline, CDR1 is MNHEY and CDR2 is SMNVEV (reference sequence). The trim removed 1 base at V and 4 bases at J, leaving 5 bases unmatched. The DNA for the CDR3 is TGTGCCAGCAGTTTATACGGGACAGGGACTTACGAGCAGTACTTC. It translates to CASSLYGTGTYEQYF.

CDR3 DNA sequence: TGTGCCTGGAGTCCACTCTACGGGGTAGCGGGAGGGACCGGGGAGCTGTTTTTT. Protein: CAWSPLYGVAGGTGELFF. The chain carries TRBV30 and TRBJ2-2, with 11 positions matching TRBD2. CDR1 GTSNPN and CDR2 SVGIG come from the germline V gene (reference sequence). V was pared by 2 bases and J by 5 bases, with 13 bases of the junction left unmatched. The CDR3 runs 18 residues.